The 4 T cell receptor beta chains below all came from one sample that was sequenced in a study of CD8 T cells in ankylosing spondylitis. Findings and limits, study-wide: What seemed typical of ankylosing spondylitis blood was a TCR beta motif built from eight highly homologous variants.

Antigens for these TCRs are unknown. TCRdb reprocessed the 5' RACE reads with MiXCR, giving one entry per CDR3 protein. The repertoire holds a few hundred thousand distinct CDR3 sequences, with around 18% as singletons. The sample was blood, either unsorted or a sorted T cell fraction (not recorded which). The origin of the receptors is a male donor with ankylosing spondylitis.

This clonotype was seen just once. The V call is TRBV2, the J call TRBJ2-5, with 14 bases fitting TRBD2. CDR1 and CDR2 (germline): SNHLY, FYNNEI. The V segment lost 4 bases and the J segment 3 bases; nucleotides outside the gene matches: 4. The CDR3 is made up of 16 amino acids. The DNA of the CDR3 is TGTGCCAGCAGTGGGACTAGCGGGGGGAGAAAAGAGACCCAGTACTTC. Encoded protein: CASSGTSGGRKETQYF. The variable domain in full, completed from reference TRBV2 and TRBJ2-5, reads EPEVTQTPSHQVTQMGQEVILRCVPISNHLYFYWYRQILGQKVEFLVSFYNNEISEKSEIFDDQFSVERPDGSNFTLKIRSTKLEDSAMYFCASSGTSGGRKETQYFGPGTRLLVL.

This clonotype appeared a few times. This chain links TRBV20-1 with TRBJ2-1; 9 positions agree with TRBD2. Germline CDR1 DFQATT, CDR2 SNEGSKA (reference sequence). V lost 3 bases, J lost 9 bases, and 6 bases stayed unmatched. The CDR3 loop spans 13 amino acids. CDR3 loop: CSARGSGSLEQFF. The CDR3 nucleotides read TGCAGTGCTAGGGGTAGCGGGAGTCTTGAGCAGTTCTTC.

This clonotype was picked up a small number of times. This chain uses TRBV20-1 with TRBJ2-1; 8 bases are a match to TRBD2. Germline trimming cut 0 bases from V and 0 bases from J; bases unmatched to any gene: 4. The CDR3 covers 16 residues. Per germline, CDR1 DFQATT and CDR2 SNEGSKA (reference sequence). The DNA for the CDR3 is TGCAGTGCTAGAGACCTAGCGGGCAGCTCCTACAATGAGCAGTTCTTC. It specifies CSARDLAGSSYNEQFF.

The V and J genes are TRBV7-9 and TRBJ2-2; the D is unclear. The CDR3 is 13 residues long. The V gene lost 5 bases and the J gene lost 6 bases, with 10 bases spanning the gap. The germline V gene has CDR1 SEHNR and CDR2 FQNEAQ (reference sequence). The CDR3 here is CASSPIWAGELFF. CDR3 bases: TGTGCCAGCAGCCCAATATGGGCCGGGGAGCTGTTTTTT.